One sample yielded the 8 T cell receptor beta chains listed below, sequenced in a study of T cell changes during pregnancy in multiple sclerosis. Only in-frame clones appear in the TCRdb table, and some are missing; sequencing was by immunoSEQ multiplex PCR. The table shows approximately 87,000 clones, with 80% to 95% occurring only once. The sequencing used CD4+ T cells from peripheral blood mononuclear cells, collected in the second trimester of pregnancy. Receptors were obtained from a female donor with multiple sclerosis, enrolled in a pregnancy study.

V and J are TRBV4-3 and TRBJ2-2; no clear D. V lost 2 bases and J lost 3, with 10 bases in between. The CDR3 contains 15 residues. Germline V gene lookup returns CDR1 LGHNA and CDR2 YSLEER. The CDR3 spells CASSQPLPYTGELFF. Written as DNA, the CDR3 is TGCGCCAGCAGCCAACCACTACCGTACACCGGGGAGCTGTTTTTT.

The V and J genes are TRBV7-2 and TRBJ1-3, with D perhaps TRBD1 (6 bases). Trimming removed 5 bases at V and 4 bases at J, with 27 bases between. CDR3 size: 19 residues. Germline CDR1 is SGHTA and CDR2 is FQGNSA. In nucleotides, the CDR3 is TGTGCCAGCAGCCGGGAAGCGTATTCCAGGGGACGGAGGGGAAACACCATATATTTT. Its translation is CASSREAYSRGRRGNTIYF.

The count of this clone is one. The rearrangement links TRBV7-9 to TRBJ2-7; possibly TRBD1 for D (8 bases). The V and J ends lost 4 bases and 3 bases respectively, with 16 bases between them. The CDR3 has 15 amino acids. Germline V gene lookup returns CDR1 SEHNR and CDR2 FQNEAQ (reference sequence). The CDR3 DNA reads as TGTGCCAGCAGCTATCTGACAGGGGAGGGCTACGAGCAGTACTTC. Encoded protein: CASSYLTGEGYEQYF.

The gene calls are TRBV5-4 and TRBJ1-2; tentatively, D is TRBD1 (6 bases). Germline values: CDR1 SGHNT, CDR2 YYREEE (reference sequence). V lost 4 bases, J lost 3 bases, and 16 bases lay in between. The length of the CDR3 is 15 residues. CDR3 in amino acids: CASSQGVSGDYGYTF. DNA of the CDR3: TGTGCCAGCAGCCAAGGAGTTTCAGGGGACTATGGCTACACCTTC.

V is TRBV11-3 and J is TRBJ2-1; perhaps TRBD2 as D (5 bases). The CDR3 is 14 amino acids. Deletions cut 1 base from V and 8 bases from J, with 12 bases between. CDR1 and CDR2 (germline): SGHNT, YENEEA. The CDR3 DNA is TGTGCCAGCAGCTTAGGTCCAACTAGTTATGAGCAGTTCTTC. It yields the protein CASSLGPTSYEQFF.

This clone has a single count. J is TRBJ1-6 and V is TRBV27, with D maybe TRBD1 (6 bases). Germline loops: CDR1 MNHEY, CDR2 SMNVEV (reference sequence). The CDR3 sequence is 15 residues long. V gave up 6 bases and J gave up 6 bases, with 15 bases separating them. The CDR3 region is CASRPTGGGNSPLHF. CDR3 sequence (DNA): TGTGCCAGCAGGCCGACGGGAGGGGGTAATTCACCCCTCCACTTT.

The chain recombines TRBV15 with TRBJ1-2, with D possibly being TRBD1 (6 bases). With 1 base removed from V and 13 bases from J, the gap between germline ends came to 13 bases. CDR3 size: 12 residues. Per the germline V gene, CDR1 is LNHNV and CDR2 is YYDKDF (reference sequence). The CDR3 loop reads CATSRAGQLSTF. For the CDR3, the DNA is TGTGCCACCAGCAGAGCAGGACAGCTTTCCACCTTC.

Turning to this clone: A read error may produce the germline difference seen at one junction end. The V call is TRBV6-5, the J call TRBJ1-2; 8 nucleotides align to TRBD1. Germline CDR1 MNHEY, CDR2 SVGAGI. This CDR3 is built from 16 residues. This chain's CDR3 is CASSLFPRQGNSGYTF. Written as DNA, the CDR3 is TGTGCCAGCAGTTTATTCCCCCGACAGGGGAACTCTGGCTACACCTTC.